This TCR beta chain was identified during a study of blood T cell repertoires in COVID-19. As for the study in general: The United States, Italy and Spain provided the acute and convalescent COVID-19 samples. Nucleic acid was either cDNA or gDNA, and it came from T cells, B-cell-depleted T cells, or PBMCs.

Original processing methods: Researchers report that nucleated cell counts were estimated from reference gene primer amplification. TCRdb keeps only in-frame clones here, not all; method: immunoSEQ multiplex PCR. V, J and clone size were drawn from that table, and D and trimming were deduced from the DNA. The sample holds over 150,000 clones; more than 85% are singletons and the top ten take around 6.5%. Assignment of participants to cohorts was predicated upon participant-reported clinical history. The sequence derives from a woman aged 45-59 years who had recovered from COVID-19. The sample consisted of PBMCs or T cells enriched from blood (not recorded which).

The CDR3 DNA follows: TGCGCCAGGGCAGGCTCCTATAATTCACCCCTCCACTTT. Its translation is CARAGSYNSPLHF. V gene TRBV23-1 combines with J gene TRBJ1-6; D is undetermined. TRBV23-1 has ORF status, its function being uncertain. V was pared by 9 bases and J by 0 bases, with 6 bases between. The CDR3 runs to 13 residues.